One and the same sample provided the 28 T cell receptor beta chains below, sequenced in a study of vaccination effects on CD4 cells after COVID-19. Some clones are missing from TCRdb's copy, which holds only in-frame ones; the method was immunoSEQ multiplex PCR. Of roughly 60,000 clones in the sample, approximately 78% were seen once. A 10-day culture period preceded the isolation of CD4+ T cells. The antigens these receptors bind are not known. The specimen was CD4+ T cells from PBMCs cultured without peptide, collected before COVID-19 vaccination. These receptors came from a human donor who had a prior SARS-CoV-2 infection.

The V call is TRBV6-2 or TRBV6-3, the J call TRBJ2-7, with 9 bases that match TRBD1. Germline CDR1 is MNHEY and CDR2 is SVGEGT. V trimming: 5 bases; J trimming: 4 bases; junction bases outside the gene matches: 9. CDR3 length: 15 residues. The CDR3 DNA follows: TGTGCCAGCAGTCTACAGGGGGCGTTTGGATACGAGCAGTACTTC. Its protein is CASSLQGAFGYEQYF.

This rearrangement joins TRBV7-9 to TRBJ1-2; D is undetermined. This CDR3 has 14 residues. The germline CDR1 and CDR2 sequences are SEHNR and FQNEAQ (reference sequence). The V and J ends lost 2 bases and 4 bases respectively, with 11 bases between them. DNA for the CDR3: TGTGCCAGCAGCTTAACGGATAGTATCTATGGCTACACCTTC. As protein: CASSLTDSIYGYTF. The whole variable domain, filled in from reference TRBV7-9 and TRBJ1-2, reads DTGVSQNPRHKITKRGQNVTFRCDPISEHNRLYWYRQTLGQGPEFLTYFQNEAQLEKSRLLSDRFSAERPKGSFSTLEIQRTEQGDSAMYLCASSLTDSIYGYTFGSGTRLTVV.

The chain uses TRBV7-6 and TRBJ2-6; no clear D gene. Germline CDR1 SGHVS, CDR2 FNYEAQ. The CDR3 is 17 amino acids. Deletions cut 1 base from V and 0 bases from J, with 10 bases between. Here the CDR3 reads CASSLEPFSSGANVLTF. The DNA of the CDR3 is TGTGCCAGCAGCTTAGAACCCTTTAGCTCTGGGGCCAACGTCCTGACTTTC. Filled out from reference TRBV7-6 and TRBJ2-6, the complete variable domain reads GAGVSQSPRYKVTKRGQDVALRCDPISGHVSLYWYRQALGQGPEFLTYFNYEAQQDKSGLPNDRFSAERPEGSISTLTIQRTEQRDSAMYRCASSLEPFSSGANVLTFGAGSRLTVL.

The genes are TRBV11-3 and TRBJ2-5, with 11 bases matching TRBD1. The CDR3 has 15 residues. Germline values: CDR1 SGHNT, CDR2 YENEEA. J was trimmed by 2 bases and V by 5 bases; bases with no gene match: 4. The CDR3 reads CASSLGQGAQETQYF. CDR3 nucleotide sequence: TGTGCCAGCAGCCTCGGACAGGGGGCACAAGAGACCCAGTACTTC.

The gene calls are TRBV4-2 and TRBJ1-6; D is perhaps TRBD1 (5 bases). The CDR3 totals 14 residues. The germline V and J ends were trimmed by 4 bases and 14 bases, with 18 bases remaining between them. Germline CDR1 reads LGHNA; CDR2 reads YNFKEQ. CDR3 sequence: CASSLMGEGRALHF. CDR3 sequence (DNA): TGTGCCAGCAGCCTCATGGGGGAGGGGCGCGCCCTCCACTTT.

The chain couples TRBV2 to TRBJ1-3, with unresolved D. Germline CDR1 is SNHLY and CDR2 is FYNNEI. This CDR3 is built from 12 residues. The V and J ends lost 10 bases and 2 bases respectively, with 9 bases between them. CDR3: CATGETGNTIYF. CDR3 in DNA: TGTGCCACCGGGGAAACTGGAAACACCATATATTTT.

The CDR3 region has the DNA TGTGCCAGCAGCCTTTCGACAGGAAGATACAATGAGCAGTTCTTC. This translates into CASSLSTGRYNEQFF. The V and J genes are TRBV7-3 and TRBJ2-1; tentatively, D is TRBD1 (6 bases). This CDR3 is built from 15 residues. The V end lost 5 bases, the J end lost 4 bases, and 15 bases lay between the germline ends. CDR1 SGHTA and CDR2 FQGTGA come from the germline V gene. The full variable domain, with the rest looked up from reference TRBV7-3 and TRBJ2-1, is GAGVSQTPSNKVTEKGKYVELRCDPISGHTALYWYRQSLGQGPEFLIYFQGTGAADDSGLPNDRFFAVRPEGSVSTLKIQRTERGDSAVYLCASSLSTGRYNEQFFGPGTRLTVL.

This clone was observed once. The J gene is TRBJ2-1, the V gene TRBV3-1 (or the pseudogene TRBV3-2); unclear D gene. The V end lost 2 bases, the J end lost 7 bases, and 3 bases lay between the germline ends. The CDR3 totals 11 residues. Germline CDR1 is LGHDT and CDR2 is YNNKEL (reference sequence). The CDR3 DNA reads as TGTGCCAGCAGCCAAATAAATGAGCAGTTCTTC. Encoded protein: CASSQINEQFF.

This clone has a single count. This chain links TRBV3-1 (or the pseudogene TRBV3-2) with TRBJ2-5; 8 bases match TRBD2. The length of the CDR3 is 14 residues. Per the germline V gene, CDR1 is LGHDT and CDR2 is YNNKEL (reference sequence). V lost 4 bases, J lost 7 bases, and 8 bases stayed unmatched. DNA for the CDR3: TGTGCCAGCAGCCCCACCGGGGGGGAGGTGACCCAGTACTTC. Translation: CASSPTGGEVTQYF.

This clone was observed a few times. The chain is built from TRBV18 and TRBJ1-3; TRBD1 agrees at 7 bases. V trimming: 3 bases; J trimming: 0 bases; junction bases outside the gene matches: 2. The CDR3 sequence is 15 residues long. Looked up from germline, CDR1 is KGHSH and CDR2 is LQKENI. The CDR3 reads CASSPQGGSGNTIYF. The CDR3 DNA is TGTGCCAGCTCACCCCAGGGGGGCTCTGGAAACACCATATATTTT. Variable domain in full (rest from reference TRBV18 and TRBJ1-3): NAGVMQNPRHLVRRRGQEARLRCSPMKGHSHVYWYRQLPEEGLKFMVYLQKENIIDESGMPKERFSAEFPKEGPSILRIQQVVRGDSAAYFCASSPQGGSGNTIYFGEGSWLTVV.

This rearrangement joins TRBV18 to TRBJ1-6; 9 nucleotides align to TRBD1. The germline V gene has CDR1 KGHSH and CDR2 LQKENI. V trimming: 4 bases; J trimming: 9 bases; junction bases outside the gene matches: 10. This CDR3 region has 16 residues. Here the CDR3 DNA reads TGTGCCAGCTCACGTACTACAGGGGGCCTTGGTTCACCCCTCCACTTT. This sequence encodes CASSRTTGGLGSPLHF.

The chain carries TRBV5-5 and TRBJ1-6; D perhaps matches TRBD1 (5 bases). The ends were cut back, 0 bases at V and 9 bases at J, with 10 bases in the middle. Germline CDR1 reads SGHKS; CDR2 reads YYEKEE (reference sequence). The CDR3 is 14 amino acids. The CDR3 region is CASSLDGAGSPLHF. CDR3 coding DNA: TGTGCCAGCAGCTTGGATGGGGCGGGTTCACCCCTCCACTTT.

The chain is built from TRBV18 and TRBJ2-5, with D perhaps matching TRBD1 (6 bases). The CDR3 spans 12 residues. Trimming removed 5 bases from V and 5 bases from J, with 9 bases in between. Germline loops: CDR1 KGHSH, CDR2 LQKENI. The CDR3 DNA reads TGTGCCAGCTCAGAGGGGGATGAGACCCAGTACTTC. Its protein is CASSEGDETQYF.

This clone has only a few counts. The J gene is TRBJ1-2, the V gene TRBV3-1 (or the pseudogene TRBV3-2); the match to TRBD1 covers 9 bases. The CDR3 covers 15 residues. CDR1 and CDR2 from the germline V gene are LGHDT and YNNKEL (reference sequence). Germline trimming cut 2 bases from V and 4 bases from J; bases unmatched to any gene: 5. The CDR3 loop is CASSQFDRGIYGYTF. CDR3 in DNA: TGTGCCAGCAGCCAATTCGACAGGGGGATCTATGGCTACACCTTC.

The sample holds one count of this clone. The rearrangement joins TRBV6-2 or TRBV6-3 to TRBJ1-2; D gene unclear. This CDR3 has 14 amino acids. Trimming shortened V by 6 bases and J by 2 bases, and 13 bases separated the two germline ends. In germline, CDR1 is MNHEY, CDR2 SVGEGT. The CDR3 here is CASSKGSGNYGYTF. In nucleotides, the CDR3 is TGTGCCAGCAGCAAAGGATCTGGCAACTATGGCTACACCTTC.

The chain uses TRBV18 and TRBJ1-3; maybe TRBD1 (5 bases). This CDR3 contains 15 residues. Germline lookup yields CDR1 KGHSH and CDR2 LQKENI. V was pared by 3 bases and J by 0 bases, with 9 bases between. CDR3 nucleotides: TGTGCCAGCTCACCGGGACGGAACTCTGGAAACACCATATATTTT. This translates into CASSPGRNSGNTIYF. The whole variable domain, filled in from reference TRBV18 and TRBJ1-3, reads NAGVMQNPRHLVRRRGQEARLRCSPMKGHSHVYWYRQLPEEGLKFMVYLQKENIIDESGMPKERFSAEFPKEGPSILRIQQVVRGDSAAYFCASSPGRNSGNTIYFGEGSWLTVV.

This clone came up once. This chain connects TRBV15 to TRBJ2-7; D perhaps matches TRBD2 (5 bases). Germline CDR1 reads LNHNV; CDR2 reads YYDKDF (reference sequence). This CDR3 comprises 14 residues. With 1 base removed from V and 0 bases from J, the gap between germline ends came to 7 bases. The CDR3 sequence: CATSRGGHSYEQYF. The CDR3 DNA reads as TGTGCCACCAGCAGAGGCGGGCACTCCTACGAGCAGTACTTC.

The genes are TRBV5-1 and TRBJ1-2, with D possibly being TRBD1 (6 bases). This CDR3 is built from 15 residues. Germline-derived CDR1 and CDR2 are SGHRS and YFSETQ. The V and J ends lost 1 base and 4 bases respectively, with 14 bases between them. The CDR3 protein is CASSLSTGSVYGYTF. DNA of the CDR3: TGCGCCAGCAGCTTGAGTACAGGGTCGGTCTATGGCTACACCTTC.

The chain combines TRBV19 with TRBJ1-1; 7 bases align to TRBD1. V shed 7 bases and J 2 bases; nucleotides not matched to a gene: 10. Germline V lookup: CDR1 LNHDA, CDR2 SQIVND (reference sequence). CDR3 length equals 15 residues. Here the CDR3 reads CASIARGSLNTEAFF. The DNA for the CDR3 is TGTGCCAGTATTGCCAGGGGGTCACTAAACACTGAAGCTTTCTTT.

This clone was counted between two and nine times. The chain combines TRBV5-1 with TRBJ2-1; 12 nucleotides match TRBD2. The germline V gene has CDR1 SGHRS and CDR2 YFSETQ. The CDR3 is made up of 17 amino acids. The ends lost 4 bases at V and 0 bases at J; junction bases unmatched: 5. CDR3 residues: CASSPLAGGSSYNEQFF. CDR3 DNA: TGCGCCAGCAGCCCGCTAGCGGGGGGGAGCTCCTACAATGAGCAGTTCTTC.

This chain links TRBV29-1 with TRBJ1-5; 9 bases line up with TRBD1. The V segment lost 5 bases and the J segment 0 bases; nucleotides outside the gene matches: 8. The CDR3 is made up of 16 amino acids. CDR1 is SQVTM and CDR2 is ANQGSEA in the germline V gene. The CDR3 reads CSVQRTGVYSNQPQHF. CDR3 DNA: TGCAGCGTTCAGAGGACAGGGGTATATAGCAATCAGCCCCAGCATTTT.

This clone was observed once. J is TRBJ2-7 and V is TRBV5-5; the D gene is possibly TRBD1 (6 bases). Trimming left V 4 bases short and J 6 bases short, with 17 bases between. CDR3 length: 14 residues. CDR1 and CDR2 from the germline V gene are SGHKS and YYEKEE (reference sequence). CDR3: CASSAPGADVEQYF. CDR3 in DNA: TGTGCCAGCAGCGCCCCAGGGGCGGACGTCGAGCAGTACTTC.

V usage is TRBV9 and J usage is TRBJ1-6; D unclear. Germline loops: CDR1 SGDLS, CDR2 YYNGEE. The CDR3 contains 14 residues. The V end was cut by 0 bases, the J end by 7 bases, with 8 bases between. The CDR3 region is CASSVDGGNSPLHF. CDR3 DNA sequence: TGTGCCAGCAGCGTAGATGGAGGCAATTCACCCCTCCACTTT.

This chain links TRBV4-3 with TRBJ2-6; 7 nucleotides agree with TRBD1. Germline V CDR1 and CDR2: LGHNA, YSLEER. V lost 0 bases to trimming and J lost 2 bases; unmatched junction nucleotides: 4. The CDR3 sequence is 17 residues long. In nucleotides, the CDR3 is TGCGCCAGCAGCCAAGATAATAGGGGGCCTGGGGCCAACGTCCTGACTTTC. This gives the protein CASSQDNRGPGANVLTF.

The chain combines TRBV15 with TRBJ1-6; D gene uncertain. The germline V gene encodes CDR1 LNHNV and CDR2 YYDKDF (reference sequence). The CDR3 spans 13 residues. Trimming shortened V by 0 bases and J by 6 bases, and 3 bases separated the two germline ends. The DNA for the CDR3 is TGTGCCACCAGCAGAGAGAGTAATTCACCCCTCCACTTT. Its translation: CATSRESNSPLHF.

This clone has a single count. CDR3 amino acids: CATSDGPGYGYREETQYF. In nucleotides, the CDR3 is TGTGCCACCAGTGATGGACCGGGGTACGGATACCGGGAGGAGACCCAGTACTTC. The chain combines TRBV24-1 with TRBJ2-5; D may be TRBD2 (6 bases). The CDR3 has 18 amino acids. Germline CDR1 is KGHDR and CDR2 is SFDVKD. Trimming shortened V by 3 bases and J by 5 bases, and 24 bases separated the two germline ends.

This clone has only one observation. V and J are TRBV5-1 and TRBJ2-5, with D perhaps given as TRBD1 or TRBD2 (5 bases each). Trimming took off 2 bases at V and 4 bases at J, with 21 bases between the two ends. Germline V gives CDR1 SGHRS, CDR2 YFSETQ. CDR3 length: 17 residues. The CDR3 DNA reads as TGCGCCAGCAGCTTCCAGCTTGTAGCGAGTGGGGGAGAGACCCAGTACTTC. This encodes CASSFQLVASGGETQYF.

The CDR3 reads CASSLVPGEPYEQYF. DNA of the CDR3: TGCGCCAGCAGCTTGGTGCCGGGAGAGCCCTACGAGCAGTACTTC. The J gene is TRBJ2-7, the V gene TRBV5-1, with D possibly matching TRBD2 (6 bases). The CDR3 runs to 15 residues. V was shortened by 0 bases and J by 2 bases, with 12 bases between the two germline ends. Germline CDR1 reads SGHRS; CDR2 reads YFSETQ. Using reference TRBV5-1 and TRBJ2-7 for the parts outside the CDR3, the full variable domain is KAGVTQTPRYLIKTRGQQVTLSCSPISGHRSVSWYQQTPGQGLQFLFEYFSETQRNKGNFPGRFSGRQFSNSRSEMNVSTLELGDSALYLCASSLVPGEPYEQYFGPGTRLTVT.